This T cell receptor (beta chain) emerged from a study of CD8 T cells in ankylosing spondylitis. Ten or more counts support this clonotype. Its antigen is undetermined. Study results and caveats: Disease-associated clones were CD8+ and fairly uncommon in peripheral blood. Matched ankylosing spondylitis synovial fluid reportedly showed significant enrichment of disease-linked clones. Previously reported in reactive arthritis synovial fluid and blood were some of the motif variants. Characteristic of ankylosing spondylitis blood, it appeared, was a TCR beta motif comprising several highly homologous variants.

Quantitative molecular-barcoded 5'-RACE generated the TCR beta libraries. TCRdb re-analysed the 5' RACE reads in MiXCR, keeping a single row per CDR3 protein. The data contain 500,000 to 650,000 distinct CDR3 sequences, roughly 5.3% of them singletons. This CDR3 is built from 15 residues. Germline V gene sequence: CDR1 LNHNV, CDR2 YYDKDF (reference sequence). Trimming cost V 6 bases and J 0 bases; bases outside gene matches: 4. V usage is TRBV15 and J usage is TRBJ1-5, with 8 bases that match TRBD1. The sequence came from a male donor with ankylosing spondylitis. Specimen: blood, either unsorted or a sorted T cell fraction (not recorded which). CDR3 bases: TGTGCCACCAGGTTACAGGGGGATAGCAATCAGCCCCAGCATTTT. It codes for CATRLQGDSNQPQHF.